The TCR beta chain under discussion was sequenced for a study of memory CD4+ T cells and cytomegalovirus serostatus. Turning to the study itself: Healthy Belgian adult donors included fewer than 10 CMV-positive and fewer than 25 CMV-negative people. Whole-study findings and limits: CD4+ memory repertoires contained 67 of 164 reported CMV TCRbeta sequences.

The sort gate was single viable CD3+CD4+CD8-CD45RO+ cells for memory CD4+ T cells. Only in-frame clones appear in the TCRdb table, and some are missing; sequencing was by immunoSEQ multiplex PCR. The sample yields about 46,000 clones, over 75% seen once. Worth noting for this clone: Antigen specificity is unknown.

The source is an adult in good health and CMV-seronegative. The sample comprised memory CD4+ T cells from blood.

The CDR3 sequence is CASIGQGPLREDTEAFF. The CDR3 bases are TGTGCCAGTATAGGGCAGGGGCCGCTCAGGGAGGACACTGAAGCTTTCTTT. This chain joins TRBV19 and TRBJ1-1, with D perhaps TRBD1 (6 bases). The germline V and J ends were trimmed by 7 bases and 3 bases, with 24 bases remaining between them. CDR3 size: 17 residues. Germline CDR1 reads LNHDA; CDR2 reads SQIVND (reference sequence).